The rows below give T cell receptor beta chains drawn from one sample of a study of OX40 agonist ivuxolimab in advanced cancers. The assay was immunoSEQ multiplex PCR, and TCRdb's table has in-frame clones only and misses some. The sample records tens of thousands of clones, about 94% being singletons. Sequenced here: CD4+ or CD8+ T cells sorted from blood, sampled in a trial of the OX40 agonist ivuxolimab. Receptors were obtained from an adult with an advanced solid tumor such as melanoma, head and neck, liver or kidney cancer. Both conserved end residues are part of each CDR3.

cdr3_aa: CASSTRHNSNQPQHF
cdr3_length: 15
v_call: TRBV19
j_call: TRBJ1-5

cdr3_aa: CASSDRAGLPNEQFF
cdr3_length: 15
v_call: TRBV6-4
j_call: TRBJ2-1

cdr3_aa: CASSDQGAAGEKLFF
cdr3_length: 15
v_call: TRBV28
j_call: TRBJ1-4

cdr3_aa: CASSVVSGRELFF
cdr3_length: 13
v_call: TRBV9
j_call: TRBJ2-2

cdr3_aa: CASSPEREIADTQYF
cdr3_length: 15
v_call: TRBV6-6
j_call: TRBJ2-3

cdr3_aa: CASSSWTSADNEQFF
cdr3_length: 15
v_call: TRBV5-6
j_call: TRBJ2-1

cdr3_aa: CASSVTGTNQPQHF
cdr3_length: 14
v_call: TRBV9
j_call: TRBJ1-5

cdr3_aa: CASRGYDYGYTF
cdr3_length: 12
v_call: TRBV28
j_call: TRBJ1-2

cdr3_aa: CASTRDRGATETQYF
cdr3_length: 15
v_call: TRBV6-5
j_call: TRBJ2-5

cdr3_aa: CASSPGTGTSYEQYF
cdr3_length: 15
v_call: TRBV27
j_call: TRBJ2-7

cdr3_aa: CASSISSDTSYNEQFF
cdr3_length: 16
v_call: TRBV19
j_call: TRBJ2-1

cdr3_aa: CASSDGIGVYEQYF
cdr3_length: 14
v_call: TRBV5-4
j_call: TRBJ2-7

cdr3_aa: CSVGGILASGANVLTF
cdr3_length: 16
v_call: TRBV29-1
j_call: TRBJ2-6

cdr3_aa: CASSLFGSSYNEQFF
cdr3_length: 15
v_call: TRBV7-3
j_call: TRBJ2-1

cdr3_aa: CASSLGSYEQYF
cdr3_length: 12
v_call: TRBV11-2
j_call: TRBJ2-7

cdr3_aa: CASSLGLRTGQYGYTF
cdr3_length: 16
v_call: TRBV5-8
j_call: TRBJ1-2

cdr3_aa: CASRPGQGLNEQYF
cdr3_length: 14
v_call: TRBV7-8
j_call: TRBJ2-7

cdr3_aa: CASSLDLRTDTQYF
cdr3_length: 14
v_call: TRBV7-9
j_call: TRBJ2-3

cdr3_aa: CASSFPTSGSYEQYF
cdr3_length: 15
v_call: TRBV13
j_call: TRBJ2-7

cdr3_aa: CASSLSSSGRGGYGYTF
cdr3_length: 17
v_call: TRBV5-6
j_call: TRBJ1-2

cdr3_aa: CASSVDLSMNQPQHF
cdr3_length: 15
v_call: TRBV9
j_call: TRBJ1-5

cdr3_aa: CASSQGPYYEQYF
cdr3_length: 13
v_call: TRBV4-3
j_call: TRBJ2-7

cdr3_aa: CASSAGQGGYEQYF
cdr3_length: 14
v_call: TRBV5-4
j_call: TRBJ2-7

cdr3_aa: CASSPTSGTNTGELFF
cdr3_length: 16
v_call: TRBV7-8
j_call: TRBJ2-2

cdr3_aa: CASSVEADTQYF
cdr3_length: 12
v_call: TRBV9
j_call: TRBJ2-3

cdr3_aa: CAIRRGQHTILTEAFF
cdr3_length: 16
v_call: TRBV10-3
j_call: TRBJ1-1

cdr3_aa: CASSARDRYYEQYF
cdr3_length: 14
v_call: TRBV21-1
j_call: TRBJ2-7

cdr3_aa: CASSLLGAPTEAFF
cdr3_length: 14
v_call: TRBV7-9
j_call: TRBJ1-1

cdr3_aa: CAWSVRDRRHYGYTF
cdr3_length: 15
v_call: TRBV30
j_call: TRBJ1-2

cdr3_aa: CASSLSAAYEQYF
cdr3_length: 13
v_call: TRBV5-5
j_call: TRBJ2-7

cdr3_aa: CASSLGDRGQGGYTF
cdr3_length: 15
v_call: TRBV27
j_call: TRBJ1-2

cdr3_aa: CASSGRGDTLDTGELFF
cdr3_length: 17
v_call: TRBV9
j_call: TRBJ2-2

cdr3_aa: CAWSARWLEQYF
cdr3_length: 12
v_call: TRBV30
j_call: TRBJ2-7

cdr3_aa: CASSHLGYEQYF
cdr3_length: 12
v_call: TRBV4-1
j_call: TRBJ2-7

cdr3_aa: CATSKQPGLAEGGPTDTQYF
cdr3_length: 20
v_call: TRBV15
j_call: TRBJ2-3

cdr3_aa: CASSSVRGLNTEAFF
cdr3_length: 15
v_call: TRBV6-5
j_call: TRBJ1-1

cdr3_aa: CASSHRDFIYEQYF
cdr3_length: 14
v_call: TRBV7-9
j_call: TRBJ2-7

cdr3_aa: CASIKTGLAVNSYEQYF
cdr3_length: 17
v_call: TRBV28
j_call: TRBJ2-7

cdr3_aa: CASSISFGRGRTVGSNQPQHF
cdr3_length: 21
v_call: TRBV19
j_call: TRBJ1-5

cdr3_aa: CASSLALLPNQPQHF
cdr3_length: 15
v_call: TRBV7-8
j_call: TRBJ1-5

cdr3_aa: CASSDGLTSKAFF
cdr3_length: 13
v_call: TRBV6-5
j_call: TRBJ1-1

cdr3_aa: CASSLAETRYEQYF
cdr3_length: 14
v_call: TRBV7-6
j_call: TRBJ2-7

cdr3_aa: CASRFPGDYEQYF
cdr3_length: 13
v_call: TRBV28
j_call: TRBJ2-7

cdr3_aa: CASSSAGMGASYNEQFF
cdr3_length: 17
v_call: TRBV13
j_call: TRBJ2-1

cdr3_aa: CASSQDTSGRAREQYF
cdr3_length: 16
v_call: TRBV14
j_call: TRBJ2-7

cdr3_aa: CASSRQGSYEQYF
cdr3_length: 13
v_call: TRBV5-4
j_call: TRBJ2-7

cdr3_aa: CASSVSAGGYNEQFF
cdr3_length: 15
v_call: TRBV9
j_call: TRBJ2-1

cdr3_aa: CASSQDRFRDEQYF
cdr3_length: 14
v_call: TRBV4-3
j_call: TRBJ2-7

cdr3_aa: CASSPTRGRAETQYF
cdr3_length: 15
v_call: TRBV4-3
j_call: TRBJ2-5

cdr3_aa: CASSPSPLWGYTF
cdr3_length: 13
v_call: TRBV9
j_call: TRBJ1-2

cdr3_aa: CASSPLGPWEPQHF
cdr3_length: 14
v_call: TRBV5-1
j_call: TRBJ1-5

cdr3_aa: CASSLEAGLAPRGEQYF
cdr3_length: 17
v_call: TRBV7-2
j_call: TRBJ2-7

cdr3_aa: CASSVGGSGQETQYF
cdr3_length: 15
v_call: TRBV9
j_call: TRBJ2-5

cdr3_aa: CASSSGASNQPQHF
cdr3_length: 14
v_call: TRBV7-9
j_call: TRBJ1-5

cdr3_aa: CASSSRDGYNEQFF
cdr3_length: 14
v_call: TRBV11-3
j_call: TRBJ2-1

cdr3_aa: CASSPGLAGVDTQYF
cdr3_length: 15
v_call: TRBV4-3
j_call: TRBJ2-3

cdr3_aa: CASSIVGGSYEQYF
cdr3_length: 14
v_call: TRBV19
j_call: TRBJ2-7

cdr3_aa: CASSVQADTQYF
cdr3_length: 12
v_call: TRBV6-5
j_call: TRBJ2-3

cdr3_aa: CASSFLGELFF
cdr3_length: 11
v_call: TRBV5-1
j_call: TRBJ2-2

cdr3_aa: CASRSTALARTYEQYF
cdr3_length: 16
v_call: TRBV28
j_call: TRBJ2-7